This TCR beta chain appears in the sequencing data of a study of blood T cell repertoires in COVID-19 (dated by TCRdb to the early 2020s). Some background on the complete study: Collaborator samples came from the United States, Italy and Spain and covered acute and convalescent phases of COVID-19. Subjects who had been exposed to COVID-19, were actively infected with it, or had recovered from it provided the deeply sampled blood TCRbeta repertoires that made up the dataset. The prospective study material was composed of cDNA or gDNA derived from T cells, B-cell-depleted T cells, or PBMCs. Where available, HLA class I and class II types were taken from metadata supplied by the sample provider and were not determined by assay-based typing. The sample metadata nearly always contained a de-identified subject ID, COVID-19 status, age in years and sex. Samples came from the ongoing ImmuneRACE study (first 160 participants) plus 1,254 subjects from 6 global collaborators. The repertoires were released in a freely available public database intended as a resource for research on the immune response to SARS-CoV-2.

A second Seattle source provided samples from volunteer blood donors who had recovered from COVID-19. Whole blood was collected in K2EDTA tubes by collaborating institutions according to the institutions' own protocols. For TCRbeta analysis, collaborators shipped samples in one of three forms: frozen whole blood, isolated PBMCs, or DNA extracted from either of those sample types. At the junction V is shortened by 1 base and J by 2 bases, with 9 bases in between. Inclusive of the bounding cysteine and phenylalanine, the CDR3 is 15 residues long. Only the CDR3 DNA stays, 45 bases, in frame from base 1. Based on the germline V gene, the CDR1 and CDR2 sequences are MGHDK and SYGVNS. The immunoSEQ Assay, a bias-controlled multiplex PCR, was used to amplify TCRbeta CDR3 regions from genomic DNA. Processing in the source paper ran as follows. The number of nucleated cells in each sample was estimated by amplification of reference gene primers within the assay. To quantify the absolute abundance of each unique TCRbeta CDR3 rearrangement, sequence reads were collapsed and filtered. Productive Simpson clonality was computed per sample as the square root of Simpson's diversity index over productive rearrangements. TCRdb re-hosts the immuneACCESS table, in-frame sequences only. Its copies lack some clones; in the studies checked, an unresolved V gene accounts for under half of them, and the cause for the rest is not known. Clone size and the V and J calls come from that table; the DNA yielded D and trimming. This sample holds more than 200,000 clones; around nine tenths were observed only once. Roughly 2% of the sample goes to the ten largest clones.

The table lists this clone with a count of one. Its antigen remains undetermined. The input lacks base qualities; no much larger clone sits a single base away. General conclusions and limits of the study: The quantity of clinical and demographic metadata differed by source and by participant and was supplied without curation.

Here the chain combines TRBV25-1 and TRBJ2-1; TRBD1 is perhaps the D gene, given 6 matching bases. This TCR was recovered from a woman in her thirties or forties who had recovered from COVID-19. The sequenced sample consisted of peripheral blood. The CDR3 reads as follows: CASSESRQAYNEQFF. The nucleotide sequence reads TGTGCCAGCAGTGAATCGAGACAGGCCTACAATGAGCAGTTCTTC.